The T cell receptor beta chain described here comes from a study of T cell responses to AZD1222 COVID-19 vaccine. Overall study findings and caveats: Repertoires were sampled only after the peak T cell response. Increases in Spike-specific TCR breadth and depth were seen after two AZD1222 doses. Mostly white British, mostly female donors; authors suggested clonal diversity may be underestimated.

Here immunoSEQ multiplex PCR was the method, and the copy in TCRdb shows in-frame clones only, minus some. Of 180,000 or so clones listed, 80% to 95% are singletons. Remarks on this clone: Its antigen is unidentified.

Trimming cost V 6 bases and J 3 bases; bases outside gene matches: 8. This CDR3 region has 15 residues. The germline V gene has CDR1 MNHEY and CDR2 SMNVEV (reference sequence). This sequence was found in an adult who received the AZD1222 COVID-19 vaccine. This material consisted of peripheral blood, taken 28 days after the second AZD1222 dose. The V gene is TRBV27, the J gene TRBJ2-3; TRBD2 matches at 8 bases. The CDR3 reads CASRPTRLATDTQYF. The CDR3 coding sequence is TGTGCCAGCAGACCCACCCGACTAGCGACAGATACGCAGTATTTT.